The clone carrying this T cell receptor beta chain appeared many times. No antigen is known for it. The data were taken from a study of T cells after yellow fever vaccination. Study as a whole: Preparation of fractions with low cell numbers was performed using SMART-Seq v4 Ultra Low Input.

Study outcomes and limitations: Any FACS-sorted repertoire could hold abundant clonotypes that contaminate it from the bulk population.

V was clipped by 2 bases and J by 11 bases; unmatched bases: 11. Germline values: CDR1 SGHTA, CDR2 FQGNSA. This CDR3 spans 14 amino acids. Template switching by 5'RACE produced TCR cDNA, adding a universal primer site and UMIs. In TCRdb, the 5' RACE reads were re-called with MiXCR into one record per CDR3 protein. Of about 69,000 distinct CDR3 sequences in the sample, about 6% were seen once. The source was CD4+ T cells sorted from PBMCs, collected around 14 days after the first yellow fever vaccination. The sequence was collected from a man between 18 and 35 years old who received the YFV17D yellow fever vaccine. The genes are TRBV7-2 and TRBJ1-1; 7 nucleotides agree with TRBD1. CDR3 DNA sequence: TGTGCCAGCAGCTTACCCGGGACAGTGGTTGGGGCTTTCTTT. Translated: CASSLPGTVVGAFF.